Presented here are 11 T cell receptor beta chains from one specimen sequenced in a study of blood T cell repertoires in COVID-19. Assay: immunoSEQ multiplex PCR; the TCRdb copy retains only in-frame clones and omits some. The data show about 250,000 clones, roughly 87% seen once. Sequencing input: PBMCs or T cells enriched from blood (not recorded which). Receptors originate from a woman aged 30 to 39 with acute COVID-19.

J is TRBJ2-7 and V is TRBV7-9; weak D call: TRBD2 (5 bases). V was trimmed by 3 bases and J by 8 bases, leaving 17 bases between them. The germline CDR1 and CDR2 sequences are SEHNR and FQNEAQ (reference sequence). The CDR3 extends over 14 amino acids. The CDR3 loop reads CASSLEPRVSKQYF. The CDR3 coding sequence is TGTGCCAGCAGCTTGGAACCGAGGGTGAGCAAGCAGTACTTC. The full variable domain, rest sourced from reference TRBV7-9 and TRBJ2-7, is DTGVSQNPRHKITKRGQNVTFRCDPISEHNRLYWYRQTLGQGPEFLTYFQNEAQLEKSRLLSDRFSAERPKGSFSTLEIQRTEQGDSAMYLCASSLEPRVSKQYFGPGTRLTVT.

Written as DNA, the CDR3 is TGTGCCAGCGTGGGAGGACTAAAAAATTCACCCCTCCACTTT. Translation gives CASVGGLKNSPLHF. The rearrangement joins TRBV2 to TRBJ1-6, with D hard to call. Germline CDR1 is SNHLY and CDR2 is FYNNEI. With 8 bases removed from V and 7 bases from J, the gap between germline ends came to 15 bases. The CDR3 runs to 14 residues.

This sequence joins TRBV2 and TRBJ2-3, with 9 bases matching TRBD1. The V gene's germline CDR1 is SNHLY and CDR2 FYNNEI. The V and J ends lost 7 bases and 2 bases, in that order; junction bases with no gene match: 4. The CDR3 loop spans 14 amino acids. The CDR3 bases are TGTGCCAGCACTCGGACAGGGGCCACAGATACGCAGTATTTT. It yields the protein CASTRTGATDTQYF.

This clone has only a few counts. This sequence joins TRBV2 and TRBJ1-3; no firm D call. The CDR3 extends over 13 amino acids. Germline CDR1 SNHLY, CDR2 FYNNEI. V was pared by 3 bases and J by 4 bases, with 7 bases between. The CDR3 region has the DNA TGTGCCAGCAGTGACTGGCAGGGAAACACCATATATTTT. Translation: CASSDWQGNTIYF.

This rearrangement joins TRBV10-3 to TRBJ1-5; D is ambiguous. CDR1 and CDR2 from the germline V gene are ENHRY and SYGVKD. This CDR3 region has 13 residues. The germline V and J ends were trimmed by 7 bases and 6 bases, with 13 bases remaining between them. The CDR3 DNA sequence: TGTGCCATCACCCGGGAGTTGGGTCAGCCCCAGCATTTT. Translating gives CAITRELGQPQHF.

This chain joins TRBV28 and TRBJ2-7; 9 bases fit TRBD2. From germline, CDR1 is MDHEN and CDR2 SYDVKM. Trimming removed 4 bases from V and 4 bases from J; junction bases left unmatched: 8. The CDR3 has 15 residues. Written as DNA, the CDR3 is TGTGCCAGCAGTTACCCTGCGGGAGGGTCTTACGAGCAGTACTTC. It is translated as CASSYPAGGSYEQYF.

The genes are TRBV9 and TRBJ2-6; tentative D call: TRBD2 (6 bases). This CDR3 has 15 residues. V was clipped by 4 bases and J by 0 bases, with 8 bases between them. Germline CDR1 is SGDLS and CDR2 is YYNGEE. Written as DNA, the CDR3 is TGTGCCAGCAGCCCGGGGGACTCTGGGGCCAACGTCCTGACTTTC. Its translation is CASSPGDSGANVLTF.

The CDR3 DNA reads as TGTGCCAGCAGTGAACTGGGCTACTATGGCTACACCTTC. It specifies CASSELGYYGYTF. The chain recombines TRBV25-1 with TRBJ1-2; D gene ambiguous. Trimming shortened V by 2 bases and J by 3 bases, and 7 bases separated the two germline ends. The CDR3 extends over 13 amino acids. CDR1 is MGHDK, CDR2 SYGVNS, per germline.

This chain connects TRBV19 to TRBJ1-1; D remains unclear. The CDR3 sequence is 11 residues long. Germline V gives CDR1 LNHDA, CDR2 SQIVND (reference sequence). The V gene lost 4 bases and the J gene lost 7 bases, with 7 bases spanning the gap. CDR3 residues: CASSKAVEAFF. CDR3 bases: TGTGCCAGTAGTAAAGCGGTTGAAGCTTTCTTT.

The J gene is TRBJ1-3, the V gene TRBV2; tentative D call: TRBD1 (6 bases). Trimming removed 10 bases at V and 0 bases at J, with 16 bases between. The CDR3 has 15 amino acids. Germline CDR1 reads SNHLY; CDR2 reads FYNNEI. DNA of the CDR3: TGTGCCATCGCGACAGGCGCGAACTCTGGAAACACCATATATTTT. Translating it yields CAIATGANSGNTIYF. Full variable domain (rest looked up from reference TRBV2 and TRBJ1-3): EPEVTQTPSHQVTQMGQEVILRCVPISNHLYFYWYRQILGQKVEFLVSFYNNEISEKSEIFDDQFSVERPDGSNFTLKIRSTKLEDSAMYFCAIATGANSGNTIYFGEGSWLTVV.

The chain links TRBV7-8 to TRBJ1-5, with D hard to call. The length of the CDR3 is 16 residues. Germline V gives CDR1 SGHVS, CDR2 FQNEAQ. V shed 1 base and J shed 1 base, with 11 bases lying between them. The CDR3 bases are TGTGCCAGCAGCTTAGGTTTGAGCGGGAGCAATCAGCCCCAGCATTTT. It codes for CASSLGLSGSNQPQHF.